A single sample is the source of the 25 T cell receptor beta chains below, sequenced in a study of response to subunit inactivated influenza vaccine. Via MiXCR, TCRdb re-called the RT-PCR reads, giving one row per CDR3 protein. The sample lists hundreds of thousands of distinct CDR3 sequences; approximately 13% were seen once. Sample: PBMCs from blood, taken 14 to 15 days before vaccination. The receptors here all came from a man aged 50-59 years who received an inactivated influenza vaccine.

In regard to this clonotype: No DNA is shown, since the ends of the CDR3 on it are uncertain; the CDR3 is the one TCRdb lists. This chain links TRBV21-1 with TRBJ2-1; TRBD2, the table's D call, was not compared with the DNA. TRBV21-1 is marked as a pseudogene. The length of the CDR3 is 13 amino acids, counting both ends. CDR3 protein: CASWAGGSPAQFF.

The CDR3: CASSETPDTDTQYF. The CDR3 coding sequence is TGTGCCAGCAGTGAGACGCCAGACACAGATACGCAGTATTTT. The genes are TRBV6-1 and TRBJ2-3, with D unclear. Germline assignment: CDR1 MNHNS and CDR2 SASEGT. The CDR3 is 14 amino acids. V gave up 3 bases and J gave up 2 bases, with 9 bases separating them.

On this clonotype: At one of its ends the junction is not consistent with the germline gene, which may arise from a read error. The chain employs TRBV24-1 and TRBJ1-3; the D gene is possibly TRBD1 (5 bases). The length of the CDR3 is 13 residues. Germline CDR1 is KGHDR and CDR2 is SFDVKD. CDR3 region: CATGDSLSDTIYF. In DNA form, the CDR3 reads TGTGCCACCGGTGACAGTTTGTCGGACACCATATATTTT.

The chain combines TRBV3-1 with TRBJ2-5; 7 nucleotides agree with TRBD1. CDR3 length: 15 residues. Germline-derived CDR1 and CDR2 are LGHDT and YNNKEL (reference sequence). J gave up 5 bases and V 2 bases, and 8 bases lay outside the gene matches. DNA of the CDR3: TGTGCCAGCAGCCAAATGACAGGGAAGCGGGAGACCCAGTACTTC. Protein sequence: CASSQMTGKRETQYF.

The V and J genes are TRBV10-2 and TRBJ2-3; 8 nucleotides line up with TRBD2. The V gene end was trimmed by 7 bases and the J gene end by 0 bases; junction bases not matched to a gene: 3. The CDR3 extends over 14 amino acids. Germline-derived CDR1 and CDR2 are WSHSY and SAAADI. CDR3 DNA sequence: TGCGCCAGCAAAACTAGCGGTAGCACAGATACGCAGTATTTT. It encodes CASKTSGSTDTQYF.

In its sample, this clonotype was seen many times. The CDR3 sequence is CASSYSGRRDEKLFF. The CDR3 DNA reads TGTGCCAGCAGTTACTCGGGCAGGAGGGATGAAAAACTGTTTTTT. The chain carries TRBV6-5 and TRBJ1-4, with D hard to call. Per germline, CDR1 MNHEY and CDR2 SVGAGI. V gave up 0 bases and J gave up 6 bases, with 11 bases separating them. The length of the CDR3 is 15 residues.

This clonotype was counted a few times. The chain uses TRBV20-1 and TRBJ2-1; D is ambiguous. Between the trimmed V and J ends, which lost 4 bases and 0 bases, there was a span of 16 bases. Germline V gene lookup returns CDR1 DFQATT and CDR2 SNEGSKA (reference sequence). This CDR3 has 16 amino acids. The DNA of the CDR3 is TGCAGTGCTAAGTCGATATCCGGTGTCTCCTACAATGAGCAGTTCTTC. Amino acids: CSAKSISGVSYNEQFF.

This clonotype was counted only a few times. The V gene is TRBV4-3, the J gene TRBJ2-2; a weak D match, TRBD2 (6 bases). The CDR3 runs 17 residues. From germline, CDR1 is LGHNA and CDR2 YSLEER. V was cut by 2 bases and J by 6 bases, with 19 bases left in between. The CDR3 DNA is TGCGCCAGCAGCCAATCCCCGAGCGGGTTTCGATCCGGGGAGCTGTTTTTT. Translating gives CASSQSPSGFRSGELFF.

This chain links TRBV6-1 with TRBJ1-4; TRBD1 is a possible D gene (5 bases). CDR1 and CDR2 (germline): MNHNS, SASEGT. The CDR3 extends over 14 amino acids. Trimming removed 5 bases at V and 7 bases at J, with 14 bases between. The CDR3 loop reads CASSHGGYGEKLFF. CDR3 bases: TGTGCCAGCAGTCATGGGGGGTATGGTGAAAAACTGTTTTTT.

This clonotype was found a few times. The chain combines TRBV24-1 with TRBJ1-1; D is possibly TRBD1 (5 bases). Germline assignment: CDR1 KGHDR and CDR2 SFDVKD. The CDR3 runs to 11 residues. The V end lost 9 bases, the J end lost 6 bases, and 10 bases lay between the germline ends. The chain's CDR3 is CATRRQPEAFF. Here the CDR3 DNA reads TGTGCCACCCGTAGACAGCCTGAAGCTTTCTTT.

The CDR3 DNA is TGTGCCAGCAGTTTATATGCCATAGACAGCGCGAACACCGGGGAGCTGTTTTTT. Amino acids: CASSLYAIDSANTGELFF. The V and J genes are TRBV28 and TRBJ2-2; a weak D match, TRBD1 (5 bases). Deletions cut 1 base from V and 0 bases from J, with 15 bases between. From germline, CDR1 is MDHEN and CDR2 SYDVKM. The CDR3 loop spans 18 amino acids.

V and J are TRBV7-2 and TRBJ2-2, with a weak D call TRBD2 (6 bases). Trimming took 5 bases from V and 3 from J, leaving 13 bases between them. The CDR3 is 15 residues long. CDR1 is SGHTA and CDR2 is FQGNSA in the germline V gene. The CDR3 nucleotides are TGTGCCAGCAGCATGGGGGGAAGTGACACCGGGGAGCTGTTTTTT. Translating gives CASSMGGSDTGELFF.

This clonotype showed up just a few times. The chain is built from TRBV12-3 or TRBV12-4 and TRBJ2-1; weak D call: TRBD1 (6 bases). This CDR3 has 15 residues. Trimming left V 3 bases short and J 1 base short, with 10 bases between. The CDR3: CASSLWTESYNEQFF. DNA of the CDR3: TGTGCCAGCAGTTTGTGGACAGAGTCCTACAATGAGCAGTTCTTC.

The chain couples TRBV20-1 to TRBJ1-2; TRBD1 matches at 11 bases. Germline lookup yields CDR1 DFQATT and CDR2 SNEGSKA (reference sequence). This CDR3 spans 15 amino acids. The ends lost 1 base at V and 4 bases at J; junction bases unmatched: 5. The CDR3: CSARASGTGGYGYTF. The CDR3 DNA follows: TGCAGTGCTAGAGCCTCCGGGACAGGGGGCTATGGCTACACCTTC.

This clonotype showed up just a few times. J is TRBJ1-5 and V is TRBV7-9, with TRBD1 as a possible D gene (5 bases). The CDR3 runs to 13 residues. Per the germline V gene, CDR1 is SEHNR and CDR2 is FQNEAQ (reference sequence). Trimming shortened V by 5 bases and J by 6 bases, and 11 bases separated the two germline ends. The CDR3, as DNA: TGTGCCAGCAGCGGCGAGGGGAGTCAGCCCCAGCATTTT. This translates into CASSGEGSQPQHF.

The chain joins TRBV5-5 to TRBJ2-5; the match to TRBD2 covers 14 bases. J gave up 5 bases and V 0 bases, and 9 bases lay outside the gene matches. This CDR3 spans 18 amino acids. CDR1 is SGHKS, CDR2 YYEKEE, per germline (reference sequence). CDR3 coding DNA: TGTGCCAGCAGCTTGGGAGGACTAGCGGGAGGTCCGGGGGAGACCCAGTACTTC. Residues: CASSLGGLAGGPGETQYF.

This chain uses TRBV7-2 with TRBJ2-5; 12 bases are a match to TRBD2. Germline CDR1 is SGHTA and CDR2 is FQGNSA. CDR3 size: 16 residues. The V segment lost 4 bases and the J segment 7 bases; nucleotides outside the gene matches: 10. The CDR3 region has the DNA TGTGCCAGCAGCTCCAAGACTAGCGGGGGCCTTGGGACCCAGTACTTC. This gives the protein CASSSKTSGGLGTQYF.

The chain combines TRBV11-2 with TRBJ2-4; D may be TRBD2 (7 bases). Germline lookup yields CDR1 SGHAT and CDR2 FQNNGV. This CDR3 is built from 18 residues. The V gene lost 2 bases and the J gene lost 1 base, with 18 bases spanning the gap. The DNA for the CDR3 is TGTGCCAGCAGCTTAAGGTCCGGGGAGGGGGTGGCCAAAAACATTCAGTACTTC. This encodes CASSLRSGEGVAKNIQYF.

This clonotype occurred a few times. V usage is TRBV11-2 and J usage is TRBJ2-7, with 9 bases matching TRBD1. The CDR3 has 15 residues. Germline CDR1 reads SGHAT; CDR2 reads FQNNGV. V gave up 6 bases and J gave up 5 bases; unmatched junction bases: 11. Here the CDR3 reads CASRKPGQGRHEQYF. CDR3 bases: TGTGCCAGCAGGAAGCCGGGACAGGGTCGACACGAGCAGTACTTC.

This clonotype has only a few counts. A junction boundary mismatches the germline segment, possibly from a read error. V and J are TRBV7-6 and TRBJ2-1; TRBD2 is a possible D gene (5 bases). This CDR3 has 14 residues. Per the germline V gene, CDR1 is SGHVS and CDR2 is FNYEAQ. The CDR3 loop reads CASSLAEITDEQFF. CDR3 in DNA: TGTGCCAGCAGCCTAGCTGAAATCACAGATGAGCAGTTCTTC. Full variable domain (rest looked up from reference TRBV7-6 and TRBJ2-1): GAGVSQSPRYKVTKRGQDVALRCDPISGHVSLYWYRQALGQGPEFLTYFNYEAQQDKSGLPNDRFSAERPEGSISTLTIQRTEQRDSAMYRCASSLAEITDEQFFGPGTRLTVL.

This clonotype was seen ten or more times. The chain joins TRBV12-3 or TRBV12-4 to TRBJ2-1; a weak D match, TRBD1 (5 bases). The CDR3 totals 13 residues. The V end was cut by 7 bases, the J end by 5 bases, with 12 bases between. In DNA form, the CDR3 reads TGTGCCAGCACCTGGGGCGGAGACAATGAGCAGTTCTTC. Its translation: CASTWGGDNEQFF.

The chain joins TRBV27 to TRBJ2-7; perhaps TRBD2 as D (5 bases). This CDR3 region has 14 residues. Germline loops: CDR1 MNHEY, CDR2 SMNVEV (reference sequence). V was trimmed by 5 bases and J by 1 base, leaving 12 bases between them. Written as DNA, the CDR3 is TGTGCCAGCAGTGGGAAGCGGTCGTCCTACGAGCAGTACTTC. This codes for CASSGKRSSYEQYF.

This clonotype was detected ten times or more. J is TRBJ2-4 and V is TRBV20-1; perhaps TRBD1 as D (5 bases). The CDR3 loop spans 16 amino acids. The germline gives CDR1 DFQATT, CDR2 SNEGSKA (reference sequence). With 4 bases removed from V and 5 bases from J, the gap between germline ends came to 21 bases. Written as DNA, the CDR3 is TGCAGTGCTATTACCATCAGGGTCGGTGAGGAAAACATTCAGTACTTC. Protein product: CSAITIRVGEENIQYF.

This clonotype was seen a few times. The gene calls are TRBV7-2 and TRBJ2-1, with D maybe TRBD1 (5 bases). Germline lookup yields CDR1 SGHTA and CDR2 FQGNSA. This CDR3 is 16 amino acids long. Trimming pared 3 bases from V and 5 bases from J, leaving 17 bases between. The CDR3 DNA reads TGTGCCAGCAGCTTCCAGAATGCGGACAAACACAATGAGCAGTTCTTC. Translation: CASSFQNADKHNEQFF.

About this clonotype itself: At one end the junction does not follow the germline gene, possibly because of a read error. The chain employs TRBV7-2 and TRBJ2-7; 12 bases align to TRBD2. Germline V gene data show CDR1 as SGHTA and CDR2 as FQGNSA. This CDR3 is 15 amino acids long. In DNA form, the CDR3 reads TGTGCCAGCAGCTCTCTAGCGGGGGGGCCCGGCGAGCTGTACTTC. This codes for CASSSLAGGPGELYF.